These T cell receptor beta chains were read from a single sample in a study of T cell responses to AZD1222 COVID-19 vaccine. Sequenced by immunoSEQ multiplex PCR; TCRdb stores in-frame clones only, minus some. Among about 88,000 clones listed, about nine tenths were seen once. Sample: peripheral blood, taken on day 0 of AZD1222 vaccination. The receptors were gathered from an adult in good health. CDR3s include the opening cysteine and the closing phenylalanine or tryptophan.

j_call: TRBJ2-7; v_call: TRBV2; cdr3_aa: CASTQHSYEQYF
j_call: TRBJ1-4; v_call: TRBV6-1; cdr3_aa: CASSDRGYKKLFF
j_call: TRBJ2-3; v_call: TRBV11-2; cdr3_aa: CASGRLTDTQYF
j_call: TRBJ1-3; v_call: TRBV18; cdr3_aa: CASSPSEPGSGNTIYF
j_call: TRBJ1-1; v_call: TRBV6-6; cdr3_aa: CASSDYTEAFF
j_call: TRBJ2-1; v_call: TRBV7-7; cdr3_aa: CASSHRWDNEQFF
j_call: TRBJ1-1; v_call: TRBV6-5; cdr3_aa: CASSLEGWGTEAFF
j_call: TRBJ2-1; v_call: TRBV30; cdr3_aa: CAWSVALSSSSYNEQFF
j_call: TRBJ1-2; v_call: TRBV7-6; cdr3_aa: CASSFGTGANYGYTF
j_call: TRBJ2-3; v_call: TRBV9; cdr3_aa: CASSFGQGAITDTQYF
j_call: TRBJ1-2; v_call: TRBV5-1; cdr3_aa: CASSLEAGTAGGYTF
j_call: TRBJ2-7; v_call: TRBV6-1; cdr3_aa: CASSGASHPYEQYF
j_call: TRBJ2-2; v_call: TRBV5-5; cdr3_aa: CASRAGALGTGELFF
j_call: TRBJ1-1; v_call: TRBV5-1; cdr3_aa: CASSSRTGSPAFF